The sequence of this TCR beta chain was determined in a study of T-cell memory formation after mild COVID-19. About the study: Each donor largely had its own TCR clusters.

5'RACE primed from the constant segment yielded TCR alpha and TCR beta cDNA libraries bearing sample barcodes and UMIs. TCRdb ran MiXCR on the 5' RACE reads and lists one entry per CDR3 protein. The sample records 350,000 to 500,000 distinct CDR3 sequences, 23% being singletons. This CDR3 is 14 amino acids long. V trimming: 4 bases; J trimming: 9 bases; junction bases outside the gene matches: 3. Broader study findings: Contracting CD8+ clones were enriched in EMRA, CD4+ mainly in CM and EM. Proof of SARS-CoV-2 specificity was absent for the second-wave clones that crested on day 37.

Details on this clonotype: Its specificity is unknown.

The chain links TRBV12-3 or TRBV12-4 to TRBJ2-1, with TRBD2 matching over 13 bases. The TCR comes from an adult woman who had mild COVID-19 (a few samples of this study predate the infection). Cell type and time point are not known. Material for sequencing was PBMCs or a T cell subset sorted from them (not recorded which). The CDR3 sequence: CASSWTSGGGEQFF. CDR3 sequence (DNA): TGTGCCAGCAGTTGGACTAGCGGGGGTGGTGAGCAGTTCTTC.